One T cell receptor beta chain is described in this entry. Its antigen is unknown. This record comes from a study of T-cell memory formation after mild COVID-19. Study results and limitations: For contracting clones, CD4+ ones sat mainly in CM and EM, CD8+ in EMRA. Second-wave clones that peaked on day 37 lacked confirmed SARS-CoV-2 specificity.

Libraries for TCRalpha and TCRbeta carried sample barcodes and unique molecular identifiers via 5'RACE. TCRdb re-called the 5' RACE reads through MiXCR, storing one row per CDR3 protein. The data hold about 440,000 distinct CDR3 sequences, with 20% observed a single time. The CDR3 consists of 15 residues. V shed 3 bases and J shed 7 bases, with 13 bases lying between them. The sample was PBMCs or a T cell subset sorted from them (not recorded which). The J gene is TRBJ1-6, the V gene TRBV12-3 or TRBV12-4; D gene uncertain. The TCR originated in an adult woman who had mild COVID-19 (a few samples of this study predate the infection). Cell type and time point are not known. CDR3 protein: CASSFIELPNSPLHF. The CDR3 DNA reads as TGTGCCAGCAGTTTTATCGAACTTCCGAATTCACCCCTCCACTTT.